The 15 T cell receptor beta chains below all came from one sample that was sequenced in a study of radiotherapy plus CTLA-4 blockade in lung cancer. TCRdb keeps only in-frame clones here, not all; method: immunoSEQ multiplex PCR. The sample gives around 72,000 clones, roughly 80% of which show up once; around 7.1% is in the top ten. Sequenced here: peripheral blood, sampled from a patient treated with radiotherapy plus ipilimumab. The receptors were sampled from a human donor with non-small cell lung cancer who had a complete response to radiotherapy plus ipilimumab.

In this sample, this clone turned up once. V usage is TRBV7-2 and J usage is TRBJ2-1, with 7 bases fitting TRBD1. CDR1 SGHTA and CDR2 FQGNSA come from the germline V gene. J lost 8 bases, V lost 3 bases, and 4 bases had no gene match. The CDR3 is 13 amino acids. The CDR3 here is CASSLTGWDEQFF. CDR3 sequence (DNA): TGTGCCAGCAGCTTGACAGGGTGGGATGAGCAGTTCTTC.

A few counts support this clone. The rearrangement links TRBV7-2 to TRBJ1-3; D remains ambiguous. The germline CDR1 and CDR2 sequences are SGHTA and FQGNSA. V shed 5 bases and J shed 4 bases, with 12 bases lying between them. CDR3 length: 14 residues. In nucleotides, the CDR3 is TGTGCCAGCAGCCCCCGGATGGTGGGAAACACCATATATTTT. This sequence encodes CASSPRMVGNTIYF.

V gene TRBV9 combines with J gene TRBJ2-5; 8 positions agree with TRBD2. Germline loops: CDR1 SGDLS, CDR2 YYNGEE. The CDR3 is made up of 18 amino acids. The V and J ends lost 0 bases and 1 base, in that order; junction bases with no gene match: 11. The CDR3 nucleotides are TGTGCCAGCAGCGTAGGGGGGAGGCTAGCGGGCCTCCAAGAGACCCAGTACTTC. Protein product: CASSVGGRLAGLQETQYF.

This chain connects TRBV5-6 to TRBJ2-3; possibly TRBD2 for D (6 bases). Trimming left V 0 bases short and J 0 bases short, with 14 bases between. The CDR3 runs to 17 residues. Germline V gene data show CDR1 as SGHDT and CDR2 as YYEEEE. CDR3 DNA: TGTGCCAGCAGCTTGGTCGGGGGTCCCATTAGCACAGATACGCAGTATTTT. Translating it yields CASSLVGGPISTDTQYF.

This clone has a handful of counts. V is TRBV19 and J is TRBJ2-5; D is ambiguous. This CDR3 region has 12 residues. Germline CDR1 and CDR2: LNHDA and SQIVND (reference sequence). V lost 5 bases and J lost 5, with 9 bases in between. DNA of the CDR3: TGTGCCAGTAGTTCCCGGTGGGAGACCCAGTACTTC. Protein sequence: CASSSRWETQYF. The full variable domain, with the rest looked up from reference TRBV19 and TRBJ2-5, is DGGITQSPKYLFRKEGQNVTLSCEQNLNHDAMYWYRQDPGQGLRLIYYSQIVNDFQKGDIAEGYSVSREKKESFPLTVTSAQKNPTAFYLCASSSRWETQYFGPGTRLLVL.

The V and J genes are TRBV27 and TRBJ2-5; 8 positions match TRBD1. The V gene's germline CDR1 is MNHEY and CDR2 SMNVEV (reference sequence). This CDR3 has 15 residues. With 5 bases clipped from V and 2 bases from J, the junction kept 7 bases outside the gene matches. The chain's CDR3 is CASSAGQGWQETQYF. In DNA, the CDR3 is TGTGCCAGCAGTGCTGGACAGGGATGGCAAGAGACCCAGTACTTC.

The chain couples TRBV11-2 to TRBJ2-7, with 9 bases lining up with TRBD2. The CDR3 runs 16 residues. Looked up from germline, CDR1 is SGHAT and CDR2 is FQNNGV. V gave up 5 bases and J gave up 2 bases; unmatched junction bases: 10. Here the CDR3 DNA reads TGTGCCAGCAGCGCGTCTAGCGGGACTGAAGCCTACGAGCAGTACGTC. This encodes CASSASSGTEAYEQYV.

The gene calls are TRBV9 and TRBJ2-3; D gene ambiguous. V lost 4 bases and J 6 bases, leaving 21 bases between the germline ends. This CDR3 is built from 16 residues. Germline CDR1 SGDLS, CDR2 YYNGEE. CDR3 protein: CASSILSTGARDTQYF. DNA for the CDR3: TGTGCCAGCAGCATCCTCTCGACTGGCGCACGGGATACGCAGTATTTT.

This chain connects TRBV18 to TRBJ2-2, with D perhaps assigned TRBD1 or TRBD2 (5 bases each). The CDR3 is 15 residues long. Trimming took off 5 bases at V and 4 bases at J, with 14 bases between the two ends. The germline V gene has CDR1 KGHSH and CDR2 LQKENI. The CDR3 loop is CASSGGPRGTGELFF. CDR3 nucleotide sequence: TGTGCCAGCTCAGGGGGACCACGCGGCACCGGGGAGCTGTTTTTT.

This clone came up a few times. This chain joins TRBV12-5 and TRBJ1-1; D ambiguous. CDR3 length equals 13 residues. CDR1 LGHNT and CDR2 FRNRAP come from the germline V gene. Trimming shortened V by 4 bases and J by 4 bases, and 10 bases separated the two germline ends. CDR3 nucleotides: TGTGCTAGTGGTTCAATCTCTGGCACTGAAGCTTTCTTT. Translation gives CASGSISGTEAFF.

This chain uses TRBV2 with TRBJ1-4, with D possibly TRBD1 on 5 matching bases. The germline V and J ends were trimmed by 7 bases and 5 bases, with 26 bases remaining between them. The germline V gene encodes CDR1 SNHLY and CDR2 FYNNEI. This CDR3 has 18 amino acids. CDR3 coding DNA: TGTGCCAGCATCAAGGCATGGGGGTCGGAGAGTAAAAATGAAAAACTGTTTTTT. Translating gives CASIKAWGSESKNEKLFF.

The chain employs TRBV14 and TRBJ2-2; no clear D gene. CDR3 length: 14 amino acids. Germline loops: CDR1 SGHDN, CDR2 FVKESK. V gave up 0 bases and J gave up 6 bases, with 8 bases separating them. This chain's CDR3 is CASSQDLWAGELFF. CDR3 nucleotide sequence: TGTGCCAGCAGCCAAGATCTTTGGGCCGGGGAGCTGTTTTTT.

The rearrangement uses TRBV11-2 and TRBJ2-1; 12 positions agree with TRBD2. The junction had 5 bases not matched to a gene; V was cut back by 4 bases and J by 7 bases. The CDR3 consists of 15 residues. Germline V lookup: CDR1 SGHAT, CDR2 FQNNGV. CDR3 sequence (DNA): TGTGCCAGCAGCTACGGACTAGCGGGAATTAATGAGCAGTTCTTC. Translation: CASSYGLAGINEQFF.

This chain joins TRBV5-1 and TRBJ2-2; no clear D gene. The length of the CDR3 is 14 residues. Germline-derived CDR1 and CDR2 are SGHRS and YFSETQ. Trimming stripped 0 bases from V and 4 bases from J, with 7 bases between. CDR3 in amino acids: CASSLDGPTGELFF. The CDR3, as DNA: TGCGCCAGCAGCTTGGACGGACCCACCGGGGAGCTGTTTTTT.

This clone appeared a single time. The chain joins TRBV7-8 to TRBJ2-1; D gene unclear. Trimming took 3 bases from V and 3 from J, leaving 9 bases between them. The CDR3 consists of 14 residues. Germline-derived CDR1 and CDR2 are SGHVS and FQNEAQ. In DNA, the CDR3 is TGTGCCAGCAGCTTGGGCGGAAACTACAATGAGCAGTTCTTC. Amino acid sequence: CASSLGGNYNEQFF.